One sample yielded the 2 T cell receptor beta chains listed below, sequenced in a study of T cell clusters in autoimmune cytopenias. TRB was amplified by touch-down multiplex PCR, primer pools A and B combined. Reprocessing the multiplex PCR reads, TCRdb reports a single entry for every CDR3 protein and omits DNA. The sample has 9,500 to 11,000 distinct CDR3 sequences; the top ten hold around 33%. TRB was amplified from about 270 ng of peripheral blood genomic DNA per sample. This sample also appeared in a second study, on T cell repertoires in aging, cancer and after chemotherapy.

The sequencing sample was made of peripheral blood. The receptors were gathered from a human donor in good health.

Measured by frequency, this clonotype is medium-sized. The chain uses TRBV19 and TRBJ1-2. CDR1 LNHDA and CDR2 SQIVND come from the germline V gene (reference sequence). This CDR3 is 11 amino acids long. The CDR3: CASSYNYGYTF.

This rearrangement joins TRBV5-4 to TRBJ2-3; TCRdb calls TRBD2, which cannot be checked without DNA. This CDR3 has 16 residues. From germline, CDR1 is SGHNT and CDR2 YYREEE (reference sequence). The chain's CDR3 is CASSSRTSEGTDTQYF.